Below are 9 T cell receptor beta chains sequenced from a single sample in a study of OX40 agonist ivuxolimab in advanced cancers. Profiling relied on immunoSEQ multiplex PCR, and the TCRdb table lists in-frame clones only, not all of them. The sample yields approximately 80,000 clones, about nine tenths seen once. Sequenced here: CD4+ or CD8+ T cells sorted from blood, sampled in a trial of the OX40 agonist ivuxolimab. These receptors all stem from an adult with an advanced solid tumor such as melanoma, head and neck, liver or kidney cancer.

To note about this clone: Other DNA sequences within the sample encode an identical CDR3. The V and J genes are TRBV19 and TRBJ2-1; D may be TRBD2 (6 bases). The germline V gene encodes CDR1 LNHDA and CDR2 SQIVND (reference sequence). This CDR3 has 15 residues. V dropped 3 bases and J dropped 0 bases, with 9 bases sitting between them. The DNA of the CDR3 is TGTGCCAGTAGTATTCGGGAGAGCTCCTACAATGAGCAGTTCTTC. It yields the protein CASSIRESSYNEQFF.

The chain recombines TRBV19 with TRBJ2-3; D may match TRBD1 or TRBD2 (5 bases each). V was trimmed by 6 bases and J by 1 base, leaving 14 bases between them. CDR1 LNHDA and CDR2 SQIVND come from the germline V gene (reference sequence). The CDR3 totals 15 residues. The CDR3: CASRTGTSRTDTQYF. CDR3 nucleotide sequence: TGTGCCAGTAGGACCGGGACCTCCCGCACAGATACGCAGTATTTT.

The rearrangement uses TRBV27 and TRBJ2-7; 9 bases agree with TRBD1. V was pared by 5 bases and J by 5 bases, with 10 bases of the junction left unmatched. The length of the CDR3 is 15 residues. Germline CDR1 is MNHEY and CDR2 is SMNVEV (reference sequence). The CDR3 loop reads CASSKAGTGTNEQYF. CDR3 coding DNA: TGTGCCAGCAGTAAAGCCGGGACAGGGACTAACGAGCAGTACTTC.

The chain is built from TRBV7-5 and TRBJ2-3; whether TRBD2, the table's D call, matches the DNA was not checked. TRBV7-5 is given as a pseudogene. This CDR3 comprises 18 residues. The CDR3 bases are TGTGTCAGAAGCTTATCAGGCACCACGGGGGGGCCCACGGATACGCAGTATTTT. Translating gives CVRSLSGTTGGPTDTQYF.

This clone was counted a single time. The chain couples TRBV15 to TRBJ2-7, with D unclear. The CDR3 contains 16 residues. Trimming stripped 0 bases from V and 0 bases from J, with 12 bases between. The germline gives CDR1 LNHNV, CDR2 YYDKDF (reference sequence). CDR3 bases: TGTGCCACCAGCAGAGACCGTCCAGGTAGCTCCTACGAGCAGTACTTC. Its protein product is CATSRDRPGSSYEQYF. Based on the CDR3 plus reference TRBV15 and TRBJ2-7, the full variable domain is DAMVIQNPRYQVTQFGKPVTLSCSQTLNHNVMYWYQQKSSQAPKLLFHYYDKDFNNEADTPDNFQSRRPNTSFCFLDIRSPGLGDTAMYLCATSRDRPGSSYEQYFGPGTRLTVT.

This chain uses TRBV7-2 with TRBJ2-7, with D unresolved. Germline CDR1 SGHTA, CDR2 FQGNSA. V was clipped by 3 bases and J by 4 bases, with 10 bases between them. The CDR3 runs 13 residues. As DNA, the CDR3 is TGTGCCAGCAGCTTCCGACCCTTATACGAGCAGTACTTC. Its protein is CASSFRPLYEQYF.

This sequence joins TRBV29-1 and TRBJ2-1; TRBD2 matches at 7 bases. Germline V gene data show CDR1 as SQVTM and CDR2 as ANQGSEA. The J segment lost 7 bases and the V segment lost 6 bases, leaving 12 bases of the junction unmatched. The CDR3 covers 14 residues. The CDR3 DNA reads as TGCAGCGTCCGGGACTACTTGTCCCCAAATGAGCAGTTCTTC. This sequence encodes CSVRDYLSPNEQFF.

The J gene is TRBJ2-7, the V gene TRBV4-2; D is possibly TRBD2 (6 bases). The CDR3 sequence is 13 residues long. Germline lookup yields CDR1 LGHNA and CDR2 YNFKEQ. Trimming removed 10 bases at V and 2 bases at J, with 15 bases between. Here the CDR3 reads CATSSGLPYEQYF. DNA for the CDR3: TGTGCCACTTCCAGCGGGCTTCCCTACGAGCAGTACTTC.

The chain uses TRBV25-1 and TRBJ1-1; D possibly corresponds to TRBD1 (5 bases). The germline CDR1 and CDR2 sequences are MGHDK and SYGVNS. This CDR3 contains 15 residues. Trimming removed 4 bases from V and 3 bases from J, with 15 bases in between. The CDR3 bases are TGTGCCAGCAGTGGGGACTCTGTGGAGGACACTGAAGCTTTCTTT. It is translated as CASSGDSVEDTEAFF.